The T cell receptor (beta chain) described here comes from a study of blood T cell repertoires in COVID-19. At the level of the study: Nucleic acid was either cDNA or gDNA, and it came from T cells, B-cell-depleted T cells, or PBMCs.

Methods used by the authors: Reference gene primer amplification in the assay estimated nucleated cell counts. Measured with immunoSEQ multiplex PCR; TCRdb has only the in-frame clones, and not every one. The DNA was the basis for D and trimming; V, J and clone size are from that table. The sample consists of 650,000 to 800,000 clones, 85% to 90% of them appearing once. The ends lost 4 bases at V and 8 bases at J; junction bases unmatched: 5. In germline, CDR1 is SGHVS, CDR2 FQNEAQ. This CDR3 spans 13 amino acids. Sequencing was carried out using peripheral blood. The TCR comes from a woman in her late teens or twenties with acute or convalescent COVID-19. The chain has TRBV7-8 and TRBJ1-2, with 9 nucleotides matching TRBD1. This CDR3 reads CASSSRTGVGYTF. In nucleotides, the CDR3 is TGTGCCAGCAGCTCCCGGACAGGGGTCGGCTACACCTTC.